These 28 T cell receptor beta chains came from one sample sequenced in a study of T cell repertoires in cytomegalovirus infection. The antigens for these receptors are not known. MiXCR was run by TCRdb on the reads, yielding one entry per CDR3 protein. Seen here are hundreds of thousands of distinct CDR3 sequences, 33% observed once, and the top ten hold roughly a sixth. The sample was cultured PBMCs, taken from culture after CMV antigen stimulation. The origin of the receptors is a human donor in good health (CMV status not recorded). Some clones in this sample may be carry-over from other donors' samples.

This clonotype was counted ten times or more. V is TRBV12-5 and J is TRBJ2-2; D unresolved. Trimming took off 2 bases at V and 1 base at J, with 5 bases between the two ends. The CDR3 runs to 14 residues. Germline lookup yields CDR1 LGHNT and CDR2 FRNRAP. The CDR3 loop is CASGLNRNTGELFF. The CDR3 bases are TGTGCTAGTGGTTTGAATAGGAACACCGGGGAGCTGTTTTTT.

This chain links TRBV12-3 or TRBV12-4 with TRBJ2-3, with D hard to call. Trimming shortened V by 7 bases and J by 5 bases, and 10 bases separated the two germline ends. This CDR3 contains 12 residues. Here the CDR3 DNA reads TGTGCCAGCAACTATCGTCTAGATACGCAGTATTTT. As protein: CASNYRLDTQYF.

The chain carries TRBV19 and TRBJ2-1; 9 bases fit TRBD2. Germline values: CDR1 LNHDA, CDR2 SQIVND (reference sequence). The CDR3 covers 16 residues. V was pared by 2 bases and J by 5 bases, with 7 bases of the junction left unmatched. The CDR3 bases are TGTGCCAGTAGTATAAGGCGGGAGGGCCGAAACAATGAGCAGTTCTTC. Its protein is CASSIRREGRNNEQFF. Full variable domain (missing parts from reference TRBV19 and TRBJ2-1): DGGITQSPKYLFRKEGQNVTLSCEQNLNHDAMYWYRQDPGQGLRLIYYSQIVNDFQKGDIAEGYSVSREKKESFPLTVTSAQKNPTAFYLCASSIRREGRNNEQFFGPGTRLTVL.

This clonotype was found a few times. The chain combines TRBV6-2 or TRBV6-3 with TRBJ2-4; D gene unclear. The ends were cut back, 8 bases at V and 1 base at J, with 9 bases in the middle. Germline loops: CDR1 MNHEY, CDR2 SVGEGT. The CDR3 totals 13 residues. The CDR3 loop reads CASSFSAKNIQYF. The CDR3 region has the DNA TGTGCCAGCTCATTCTCGGCCAAAAACATTCAGTACTTC.

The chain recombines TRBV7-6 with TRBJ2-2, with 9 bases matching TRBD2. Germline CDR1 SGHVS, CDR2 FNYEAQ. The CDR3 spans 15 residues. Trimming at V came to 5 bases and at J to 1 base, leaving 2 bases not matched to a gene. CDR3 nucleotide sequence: TGTGCCAGCAGCATGACTAGCGGGAACACCGGGGAGCTGTTTTTT. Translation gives CASSMTSGNTGELFF.

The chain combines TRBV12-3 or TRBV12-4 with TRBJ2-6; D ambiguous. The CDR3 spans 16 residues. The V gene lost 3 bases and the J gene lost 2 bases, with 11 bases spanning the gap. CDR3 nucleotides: TGTGCCAGCAGTTTGGATAGCTTAGCTGGGGCCAACGTCCTGACTTTC. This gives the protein CASSLDSLAGANVLTF.

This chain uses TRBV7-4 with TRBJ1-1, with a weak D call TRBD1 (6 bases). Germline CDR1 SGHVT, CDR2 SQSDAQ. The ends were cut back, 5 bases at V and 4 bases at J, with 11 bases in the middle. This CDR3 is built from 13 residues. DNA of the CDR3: TGTGCCAGCAGCGTACAGGGTAGCACTGAAGCTTTCTTT. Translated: CASSVQGSTEAFF.

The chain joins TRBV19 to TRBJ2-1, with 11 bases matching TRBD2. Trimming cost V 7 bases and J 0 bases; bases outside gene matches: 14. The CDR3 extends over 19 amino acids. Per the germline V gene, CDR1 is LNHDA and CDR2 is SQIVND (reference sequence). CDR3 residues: CASIPGTSGTPHSYNEQFF. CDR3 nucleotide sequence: TGTGCCAGTATTCCTGGGACTAGCGGAACCCCCCACTCCTACAATGAGCAGTTCTTC.

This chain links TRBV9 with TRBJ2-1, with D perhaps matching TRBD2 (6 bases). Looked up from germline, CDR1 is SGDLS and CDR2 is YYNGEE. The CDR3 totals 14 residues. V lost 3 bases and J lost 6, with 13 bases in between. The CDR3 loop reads CASSAGLLLNEQFF. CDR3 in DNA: TGTGCCAGCAGCGCGGGACTCCTTCTCAATGAGCAGTTCTTC.

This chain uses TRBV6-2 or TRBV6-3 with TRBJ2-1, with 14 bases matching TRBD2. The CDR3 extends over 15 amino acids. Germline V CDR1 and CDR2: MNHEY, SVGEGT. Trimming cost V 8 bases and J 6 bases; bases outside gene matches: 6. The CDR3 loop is CASRLAGGPVNEQFF. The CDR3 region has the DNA TGTGCCAGCCGACTAGCGGGAGGGCCGGTCAATGAGCAGTTCTTC.

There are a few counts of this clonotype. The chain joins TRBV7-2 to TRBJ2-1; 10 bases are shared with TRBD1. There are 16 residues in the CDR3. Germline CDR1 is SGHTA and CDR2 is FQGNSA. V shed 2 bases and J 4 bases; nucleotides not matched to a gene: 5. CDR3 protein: CASSLRTGGDYNEQFF. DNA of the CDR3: TGTGCCAGCAGCTTAAGGACAGGGGGGGATTACAATGAGCAGTTCTTC.

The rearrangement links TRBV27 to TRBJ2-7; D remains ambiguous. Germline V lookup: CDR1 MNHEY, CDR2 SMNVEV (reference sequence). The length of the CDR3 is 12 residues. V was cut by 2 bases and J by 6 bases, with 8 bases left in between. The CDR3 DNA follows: TGTGCCAGCAGTTTAAACGGTGGCGAGCAGTACTTC. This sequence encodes CASSLNGGEQYF.

The CDR3 DNA follows: TGTGCAGGGGACTCTGAAGCTTTCTTT. It encodes CAGDSEAFF. The chain couples TRBV7-9 to TRBJ1-1, with D tentatively TRBD1 (5 bases). The CDR3 length is 9 residues. Per germline, CDR1 SEHNR and CDR2 FQNEAQ (reference sequence). Supplemented by reference TRBV7-9 and TRBJ1-1, the full variable domain reads DTGVSQNPRHKITKRGQNVTFRCDPISEHNRLYWYRQTLGQGPEFLTYFQNEAQLEKSRLLSDRFSAERPKGSFSTLEIQRTEQGDSAMYLCAGDSEAFFGQGTRLTVV.

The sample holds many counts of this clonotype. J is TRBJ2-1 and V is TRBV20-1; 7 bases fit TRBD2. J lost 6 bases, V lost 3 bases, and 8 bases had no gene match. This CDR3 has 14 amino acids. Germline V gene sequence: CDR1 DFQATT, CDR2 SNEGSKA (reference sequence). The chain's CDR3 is CSASPRTRSNEQFF. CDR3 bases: TGCAGTGCTAGCCCCAGGACTAGAAGCAATGAGCAGTTCTTC.

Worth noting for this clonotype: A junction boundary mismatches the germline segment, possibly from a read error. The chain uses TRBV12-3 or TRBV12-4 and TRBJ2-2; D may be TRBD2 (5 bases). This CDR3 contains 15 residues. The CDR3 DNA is TGTGCCAGCAGTTTAGCCCACCCAGCAGCCGGGAAGCTGTTTTTT. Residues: CASSLAHPAAGKLFF.

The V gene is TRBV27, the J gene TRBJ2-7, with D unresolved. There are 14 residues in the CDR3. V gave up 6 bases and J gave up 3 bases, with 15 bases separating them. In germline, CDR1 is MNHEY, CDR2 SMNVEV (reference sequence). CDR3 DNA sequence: TGTGCCAGCAGCCGTGTCGGCACACTCTACGAGCAGTACTTC. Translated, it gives CASSRVGTLYEQYF.

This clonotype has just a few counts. The chain's CDR3 is CASSGPGQGIPYEQYF. Written as DNA, the CDR3 is TGTGCCAGTAGTGGACCGGGACAGGGAATCCCCTACGAGCAGTACTTC. The rearrangement links TRBV19 to TRBJ2-7; 9 bases align to TRBD1. Trimming took 5 bases from V and 2 from J; bases not matched to a gene: 10. Per the germline V gene, CDR1 is LNHDA and CDR2 is SQIVND (reference sequence). This CDR3 region has 16 residues.

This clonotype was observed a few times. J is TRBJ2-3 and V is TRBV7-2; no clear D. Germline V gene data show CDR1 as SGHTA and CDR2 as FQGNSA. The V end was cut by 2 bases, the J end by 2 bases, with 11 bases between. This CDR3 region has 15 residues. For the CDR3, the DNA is TGTGCCAGCAGCTTAATATCCGGATACACAGATACGCAGTATTTT. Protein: CASSLISGYTDTQYF.

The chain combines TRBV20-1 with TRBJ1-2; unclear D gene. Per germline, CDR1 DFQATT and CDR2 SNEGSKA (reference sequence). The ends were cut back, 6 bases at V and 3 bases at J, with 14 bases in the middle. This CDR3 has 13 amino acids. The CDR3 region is CSAGSPSDYGYTF. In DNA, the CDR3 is TGCAGTGCCGGCTCCCCCAGCGACTATGGCTACACCTTC.

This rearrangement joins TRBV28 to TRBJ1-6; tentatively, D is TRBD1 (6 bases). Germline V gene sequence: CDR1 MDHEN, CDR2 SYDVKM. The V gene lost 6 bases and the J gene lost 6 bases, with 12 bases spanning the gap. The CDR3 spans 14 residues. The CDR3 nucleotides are TGTGCCAGCAGGATACAGGGTTCTAATTCACCCCTCCACTTT. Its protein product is CASRIQGSNSPLHF.

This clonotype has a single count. The CDR3 reads CASSSRTSGDFYEQYV. CDR3 sequence (DNA): TGTGCCAGCAGTTCGCGGACTAGCGGGGATTTCTACGAGCAGTACGTC. V is TRBV6-1 and J is TRBJ2-7; 12 bases line up with TRBD2. Germline CDR1 is MNHNS and CDR2 is SASEGT. V gave up 5 bases and J gave up 3 bases; unmatched junction bases: 8. This CDR3 contains 16 residues.

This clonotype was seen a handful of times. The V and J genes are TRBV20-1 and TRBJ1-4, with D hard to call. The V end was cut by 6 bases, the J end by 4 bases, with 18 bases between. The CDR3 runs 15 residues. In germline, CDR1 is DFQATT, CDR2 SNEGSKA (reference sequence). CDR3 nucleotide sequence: TGCAGTGCACTACCTCATAGAAGCCTTAATGAAAAACTGTTTTTT. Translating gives CSALPHRSLNEKLFF.

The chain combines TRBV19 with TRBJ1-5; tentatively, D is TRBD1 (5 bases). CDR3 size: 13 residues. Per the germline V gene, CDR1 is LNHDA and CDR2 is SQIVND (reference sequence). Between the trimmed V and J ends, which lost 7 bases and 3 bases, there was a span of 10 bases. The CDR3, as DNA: TGTGCCAGTAACACAGGAACCAATCAGCCCCAGCATTTT. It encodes CASNTGTNQPQHF.

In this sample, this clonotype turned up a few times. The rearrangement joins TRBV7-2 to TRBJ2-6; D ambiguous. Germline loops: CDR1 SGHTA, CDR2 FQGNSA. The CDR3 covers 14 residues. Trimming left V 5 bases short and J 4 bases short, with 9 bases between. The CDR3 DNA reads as TGTGCCAGCAGCCCCCTGGTGGGGGCCAACGTCCTGACTTTC. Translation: CASSPLVGANVLTF. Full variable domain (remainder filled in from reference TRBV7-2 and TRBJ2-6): GAGVSQSPSNKVTEKGKDVELRCDPISGHTALYWYRQSLGQGLEFLIYFQGNSAPDKSGLPSDRFSAERTGGSVSTLTIQRTQQEDSAVYLCASSPLVGANVLTFGAGSRLTVL.

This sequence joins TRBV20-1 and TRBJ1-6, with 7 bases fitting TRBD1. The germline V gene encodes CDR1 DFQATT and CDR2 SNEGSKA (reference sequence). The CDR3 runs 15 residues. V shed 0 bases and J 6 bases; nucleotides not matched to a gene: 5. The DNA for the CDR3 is TGCAGTGCTAGAGAGGAGGGGGCGCTTAATTCACCCCTCCACTTT. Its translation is CSAREEGALNSPLHF.

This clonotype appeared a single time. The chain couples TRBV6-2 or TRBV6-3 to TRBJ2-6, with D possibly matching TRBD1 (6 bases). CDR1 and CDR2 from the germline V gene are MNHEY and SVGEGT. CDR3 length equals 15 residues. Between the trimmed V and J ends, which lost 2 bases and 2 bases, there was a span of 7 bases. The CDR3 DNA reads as TGTGCCAGCAGTTACGACAGGCCTGGGGCCAACGTCCTGACTTTC. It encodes CASSYDRPGANVLTF.

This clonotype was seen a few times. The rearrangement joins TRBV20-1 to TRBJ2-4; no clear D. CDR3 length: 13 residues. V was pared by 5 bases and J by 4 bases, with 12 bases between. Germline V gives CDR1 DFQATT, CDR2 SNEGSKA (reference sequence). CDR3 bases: TGCAGTGCTCGACGAAAATTAAAAAACATTCAGTACTTC. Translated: CSARRKLKNIQYF.

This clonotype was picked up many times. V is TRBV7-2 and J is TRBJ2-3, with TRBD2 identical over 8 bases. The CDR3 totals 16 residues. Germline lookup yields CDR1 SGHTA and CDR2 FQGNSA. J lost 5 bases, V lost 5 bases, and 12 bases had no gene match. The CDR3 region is CASSQGTGGRGDTQYF. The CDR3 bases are TGTGCCAGCAGCCAAGGAACGGGAGGGCGGGGAGATACGCAGTATTTT.